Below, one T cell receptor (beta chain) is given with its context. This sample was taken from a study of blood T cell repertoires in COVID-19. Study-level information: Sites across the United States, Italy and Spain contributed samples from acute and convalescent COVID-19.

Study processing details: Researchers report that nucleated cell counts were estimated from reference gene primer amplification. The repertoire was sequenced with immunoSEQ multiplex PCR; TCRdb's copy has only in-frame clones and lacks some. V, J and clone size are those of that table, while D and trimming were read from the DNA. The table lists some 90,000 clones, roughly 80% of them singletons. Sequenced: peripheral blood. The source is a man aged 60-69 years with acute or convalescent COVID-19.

The CDR3 DNA follows: TGTGCCAGCAGTTACTGGACAGGGGGACAGCCCCAGCATTTT. It specifies CASSYWTGGQPQHF. The chain carries TRBV6-2 or TRBV6-3 and TRBJ1-5, with 10 bases lining up with TRBD1. The trim removed 1 base at V and 7 bases at J, leaving 1 base unmatched. The CDR3 contains 14 residues. Germline CDR1 is MNHEY and CDR2 is SVGEGT.